This T cell receptor beta chain came from a study of T cell repertoires in cytomegalovirus infection. Study in general: CMV epitopes, recently identified HLA-C-restricted and well-studied HLA-B-restricted, were used. Based on public TCR beta signatures, there were indications of CMV infection and of a matching HLA type.

This clonotype was counted a few times. As yet, its antigen is unknown. MiXCR, run by TCRdb on the reads, gives a single entry per CDR3 protein. The data contain 550,000 to 700,000 distinct CDR3 sequences, about 40% of them seen just once; the ten biggest clones take up about 48%. Overall study results and limits: HLA-C-restricted CMV clonotypes gave the most frequent clonotype in two of eight donors.

Trimming removed 1 base from V and 6 bases from J, with 16 bases in between. CDR3 length equals 15 residues. Germline V CDR1 and CDR2: SGHTA, FQGNSA. This chain connects TRBV7-2 to TRBJ2-7; D gene ambiguous. The sample in question was cultured PBMCs, obtained from culture after CMV antigen stimulation. The origin of this receptor is a human donor in good health (CMV status not recorded). Some clones in this sample may be carry-over from other donors' samples. CDR3 in DNA: TGTGCCAGCAGCTTAGGACCCCGGTCCAATTTCGAGCAGTACTTC. Its translation: CASSLGPRSNFEQYF. Drawing the rest from reference TRBV7-2 and TRBJ2-7, the complete variable domain is GAGVSQSPSNKVTEKGKDVELRCDPISGHTALYWYRQSLGQGLEFLIYFQGNSAPDKSGLPSDRFSAERTGGSVSTLTIQRTQQEDSAVYLCASSLGPRSNFEQYFGPGTRLTVT.